This entry features one TCR beta chain sequence. Its ends do not fully match the called genes, so a read error is possible. The sample is drawn from a study of tumor-infiltrating lymphocytes in primary liver carcinoma. TCR beta cDNA was prepared out of roughly 500 ng total RNA by means of a constant-region primer. Each TCR beta library was derived from three nested multiplex PCR rounds that employed slightly modified ARM-PCR. Rounds one and two of PCR, each of 10 cycles, were primed with TRBV1-TRBV30 forward primers and a C-beta reverse primer. TCRdb re-called the multiplex PCR reads through MiXCR, storing one row per CDR3 protein. The sample yields a few hundred thousand distinct CDR3 sequences, about 50% seen once. The researchers obtained blood RNA from unsorted whole blood and also extracted germline DNA. This CDR3 is built from 13 residues. Germline values: CDR1 MNHEY, CDR2 SVGAGI.

The chain recombines TRBV6-5 with TRBJ2-5; D gene ambiguous. Source material: peripheral blood. This clonotype was sampled from a woman in her thirties with primary liver carcinoma and hepatitis B virus infection. The DNA of the CDR3 is TGTGCCGGCAGTTTAGGGCAGCAAGAGACCCAGTACTTC. Translated, it gives CAGSLGQQETQYF.